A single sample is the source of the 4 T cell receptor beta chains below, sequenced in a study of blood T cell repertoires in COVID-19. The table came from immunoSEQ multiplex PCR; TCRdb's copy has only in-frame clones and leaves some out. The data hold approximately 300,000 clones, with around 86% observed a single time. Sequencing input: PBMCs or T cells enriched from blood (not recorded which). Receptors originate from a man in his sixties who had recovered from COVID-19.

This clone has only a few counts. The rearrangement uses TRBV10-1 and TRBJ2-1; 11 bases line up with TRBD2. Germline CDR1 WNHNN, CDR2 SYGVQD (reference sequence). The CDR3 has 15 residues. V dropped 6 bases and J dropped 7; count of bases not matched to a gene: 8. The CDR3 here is CASSDPGLAVNEQFF. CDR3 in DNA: TGCGCCAGCAGCGACCCGGGACTAGCGGTGAATGAGCAGTTCTTC.

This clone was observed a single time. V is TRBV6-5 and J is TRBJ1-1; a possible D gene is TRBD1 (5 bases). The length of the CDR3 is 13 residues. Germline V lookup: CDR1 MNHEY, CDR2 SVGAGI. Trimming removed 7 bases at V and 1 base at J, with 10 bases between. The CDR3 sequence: CASKQGQNTEAFF. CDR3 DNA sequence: TGTGCCAGCAAGCAGGGTCAGAACACTGAAGCTTTCTTT.

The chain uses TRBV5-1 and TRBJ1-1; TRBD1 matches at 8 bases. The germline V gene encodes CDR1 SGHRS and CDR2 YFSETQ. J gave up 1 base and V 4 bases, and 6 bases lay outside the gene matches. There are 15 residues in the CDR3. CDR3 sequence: CASSPRQGKNTEAFF. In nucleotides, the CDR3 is TGCGCCAGCAGCCCAAGACAGGGGAAGAACACTGAAGCTTTCTTT.

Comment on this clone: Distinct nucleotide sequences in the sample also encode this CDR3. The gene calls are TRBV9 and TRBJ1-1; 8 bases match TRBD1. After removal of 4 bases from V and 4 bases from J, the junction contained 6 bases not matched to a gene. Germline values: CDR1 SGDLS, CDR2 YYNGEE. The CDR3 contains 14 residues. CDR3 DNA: TGTGCCAGCAGCCTCGGACAGGGCTCCACTGAAGCTTTCTTT. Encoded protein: CASSLGQGSTEAFF.